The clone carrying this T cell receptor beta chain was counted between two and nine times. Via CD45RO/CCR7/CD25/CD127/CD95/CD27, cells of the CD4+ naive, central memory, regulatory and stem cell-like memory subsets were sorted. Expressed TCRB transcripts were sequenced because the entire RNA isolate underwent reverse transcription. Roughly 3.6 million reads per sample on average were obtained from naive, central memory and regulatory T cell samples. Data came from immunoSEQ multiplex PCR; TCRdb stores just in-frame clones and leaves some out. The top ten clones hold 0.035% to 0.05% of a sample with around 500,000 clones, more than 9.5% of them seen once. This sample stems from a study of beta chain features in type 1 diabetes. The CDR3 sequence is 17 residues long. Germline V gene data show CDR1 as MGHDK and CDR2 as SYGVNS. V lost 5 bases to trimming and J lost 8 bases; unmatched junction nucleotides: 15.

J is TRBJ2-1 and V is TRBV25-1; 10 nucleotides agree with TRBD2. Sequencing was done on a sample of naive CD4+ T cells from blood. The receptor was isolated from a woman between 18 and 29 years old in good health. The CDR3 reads CASSPRGTSARGDEQFF. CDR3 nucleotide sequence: TGTGCCAGCAGTCCCCGGGGGACTAGCGCAAGGGGAGATGAGCAGTTCTTC.